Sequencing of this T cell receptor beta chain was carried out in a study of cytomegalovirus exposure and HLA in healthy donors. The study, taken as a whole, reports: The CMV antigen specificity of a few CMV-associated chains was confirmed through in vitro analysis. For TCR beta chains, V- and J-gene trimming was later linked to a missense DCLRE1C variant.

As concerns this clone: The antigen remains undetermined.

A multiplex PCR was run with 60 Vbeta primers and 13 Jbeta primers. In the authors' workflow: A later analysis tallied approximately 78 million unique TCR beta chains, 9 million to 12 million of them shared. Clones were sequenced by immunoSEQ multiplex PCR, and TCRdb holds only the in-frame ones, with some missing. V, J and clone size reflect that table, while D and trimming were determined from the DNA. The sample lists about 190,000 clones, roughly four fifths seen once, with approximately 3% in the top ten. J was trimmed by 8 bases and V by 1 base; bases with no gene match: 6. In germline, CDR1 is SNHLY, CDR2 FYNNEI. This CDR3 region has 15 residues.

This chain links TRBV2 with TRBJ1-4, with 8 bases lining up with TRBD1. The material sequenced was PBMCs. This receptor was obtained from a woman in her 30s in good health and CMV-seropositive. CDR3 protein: CASSEDQGAGEKLFF. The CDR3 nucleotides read TGTGCCAGCAGTGAAGACCAGGGGGCGGGCGAAAAACTGTTTTTT.